This record concerns one TCR beta chain sequence. The antigen is undetermined. 13 Jbeta primers and 60 Vbeta primers were used for the PCR. Only in-frame clones appear in the TCRdb table, and some are missing; sequencing was by immunoSEQ multiplex PCR. The table lists some 65,000 clones, 62% of them singletons, with roughly 2.8% in the top ten. These data belong to a study of cytomegalovirus exposure and HLA in healthy donors. Whole-study results and caveats: V- and J-gene trimming in TCR beta was tied to a missense DCLRE1C variant by an analysis performed later. In a later analysis, at a false discovery rate of 0.05, over 15,000 TCR beta sequences were associated with HLA alleles. According to a later analysis, donors in an Asian-associated ancestry cluster reportedly had fewer N-insertions than the approximately 670-donor mean. In vitro experiments confirmed that three CMV-associated chains were specific for CMV antigens.

The clonotype originates from a man aged 25-45 years in good health and CMV-seronegative. The specimen sequenced was PBMCs.

CDR3 in amino acids: CASSLVGHGGGYGYTF. CDR3 nucleotide sequence: TGTGCCAGCAGCTTAGTAGGCCACGGGGGAGGTTATGGCTACACCTTC. The rearrangement uses TRBV7-2 and TRBJ1-2; D may be TRBD1 (5 bases). Between the trimmed V and J ends, which lost 1 base and 5 bases, there was a span of 17 bases. This CDR3 has 16 residues. CDR1 is SGHTA and CDR2 is FQGNSA in the germline V gene.